These T cell receptor beta chains were read from a single sample in a study of Graves' ophthalmopathy and Graves' hyperthyroidism. TCRdb re-derived calls from the multiplex PCR reads in MiXCR, one entry per CDR3 protein. This table has some 240,000 distinct CDR3 sequences, around 45% appearing once. Material for sequencing was peripheral blood. Receptors were obtained from an adult man with Graves' ophthalmopathy. Both conserved end residues are part of each CDR3. The D gene is left open where the match is weak. The size entry is marked missing in some rows and otherwise reads once, few, many or a size class.

V	D	size	J	CDR3	DNA
TRBV7-9	-	few	TRBJ2-7	CASSLVDEQYF	TGTGCCAGCAGCTTAGTTGACGAGCAGTACTTC
TRBV7-9	TRBD1	-	TRBJ2-7	CASSDRGRRDEQYF	TGTGCCAGCTCAGACAGGGGGCGACGGGACGAGCAGTACTTC
TRBV6-1	-	few	TRBJ1-2	CASSEIRGSGYTF	TGTGCCAGCAGTGAAATAAGGGGTAGCGGCTACACCTTC
TRBV5-1	TRBD1	-	TRBJ1-6	CASSTTLTGGIPPLHF	TGCGCCAGCAGCACCACCTTAACAGGGGGTATCCCACCCCTCCACTTT
TRBV6-6	-	-	TRBJ2-2	CASRTGSGELFF	TGTGCCAGCAGAACAGGGTCCGGGGAGCTGTTTTTT
TRBV4-2	-	-	TRBJ2-2	CASSQELSAELFF	TGTGCCAGCAGCCAAGAGCTATCCGCGGAGCTGTTTTTT
TRBV5-8	-	few	TRBJ1-6	CASRRGSNSPLHF	TGTGCCAGCAGAAGGGGAAGTAATTCACCCCTCCACTTT
TRBV24-1	-	many	TRBJ1-2	CATSDFGGEEDYGYTF	TGTGCCACCAGTGATTTTGGAGGGGAGGAGGACTATGGCTACACCTTC
TRBV20-1	TRBD1	few	TRBJ1-5	CSASIGTGTYSNQPQHF	TGCAGTGCTAGTATCGGGACAGGAACGTATAGCAATCAGCCCCAGCATTTT
TRBV19	-	-	TRBJ1-2	CASSEVRMNYGYTF	TGTGCCAGTAGTGAAGTGAGAATGAACTATGGCTACACCTTC
TRBV12-3/TRBV12-4	TRBD2	-	TRBJ2-6	CASSLVLAGGAGANVLTF	TGTGCCAGCAGTTTAGTTTTAGCGGGAGGGGCTGGGGCCAACGTCCTGACTTTC
TRBV7-3	-	-	TRBJ2-5	CASSLDQADETQYF	TGTGCCAGCAGCTTAGATCAGGCAGATGAGACCCAGTACTTC
TRBV9	-	-	TRBJ1-3	CASSVSGHLNTIYF	TGTGCCAGCAGCGTATCCGGACACCTGAACACCATATATTTT
TRBV2	-	-	TRBJ1-1	CASSEWARNTEAFF	TGTGCCAGCAGTGAATGGGCTAGGAACACTGAAGCTTTCTTT
TRBV20-1	-	-	TRBJ2-7	CSARGGGHPSGEQYF	TGCAGTGCTAGAGGGGGGGGCCACCCGTCGGGCGAGCAGTACTTC
TRBV10-3	-	few	TRBJ1-5	CASSPAVSFRNNQPQHF	TGTGCCAGCAGTCCCGCCGTGAGTTTTCGGAACAATCAGCCCCAGCATTTT
TRBV7-9	-	few	TRBJ1-6	CASSYDGYSPLHF	TGTGCCAGCAGCTATGACGGATATTCACCCCTCCACTTT
TRBV9	-	-	TRBJ2-7	CASSAADGDSYEQYF	TGTGCCAGCAGCGCTGCTGACGGGGACTCCTACGAGCAGTACTTC
TRBV20-1	-	-	TRBJ1-1	CSAPIDYMNTEAFF	TGCAGTGCTCCTATTGACTATATGAACACTGAAGCTTTCTTT
TRBV7-6	-	-	TRBJ2-7	CASSPRVRYEQYF	TGTGCCAGCAGCCCCCGGGTCCGCTACGAGCAGTACTTC
TRBV11-2	TRBD1	-	TRBJ2-5	CASSQGQGLQTQYF	TGTGCCAGCAGCCAGGGACAGGGGTTACAGACCCAGTACTTC
TRBV2	-	-	TRBJ2-6	CASGSVGSPNSGANVLTF	TGTGCCTCCGGCTCAGTGGGCAGCCCGAACTCTGGGGCCAACGTCCTGACTTTC
TRBV29-1	TRBD1	many	TRBJ1-2	CSGSIPDRAHGYTF	TGCAGCGGTTCAATCCCGGACAGGGCGCATGGCTACACCTTC
TRBV10-3	-	-	TRBJ2-2	CAIRVTDTGELFF	TGTGCCATCAGAGTAACGGACACCGGGGAGCTGTTTTTT